The clone carrying this T cell receptor beta chain was observed once. The source of the sample is a study of control samples from healthy donors and cancer patients. Some clones are missing from TCRdb's copy, which holds only in-frame ones; the method was immunoSEQ multiplex PCR. The sample holds some 140,000 clones; 92% are singletons and the top ten take roughly 12%. The sequenced material came from blood. The sequence came from a young man in good health.

The CDR3 DNA is TGTGCCAGCAGCGTAGCTGCTAGCGAGTACAATGAGCAGTTCTTC. Its protein product is CASSVAASEYNEQFF. This chain joins TRBV9 and TRBJ2-1; the D gene is possibly TRBD2 (6 bases). The germline gives CDR1 SGDLS, CDR2 YYNGEE. Deletions cut 0 bases from V and 4 bases from J, with 11 bases between. CDR3 length: 15 amino acids.